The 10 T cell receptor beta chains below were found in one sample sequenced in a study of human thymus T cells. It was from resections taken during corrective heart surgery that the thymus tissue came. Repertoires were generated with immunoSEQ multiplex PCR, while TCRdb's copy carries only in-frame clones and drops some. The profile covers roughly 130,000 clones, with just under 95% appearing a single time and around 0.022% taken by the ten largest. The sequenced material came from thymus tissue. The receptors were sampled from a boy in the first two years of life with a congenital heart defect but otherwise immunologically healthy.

CDR3 coding DNA: TGCAGCGTTTATGAAGATACGCAGTATTTT. Translated, it gives CSVYEDTQYF. This rearrangement joins TRBV29-1 to TRBJ2-3; D uncertain. Germline lookup yields CDR1 SQVTM and CDR2 ANQGSEA. The CDR3 runs to 10 residues. The V and J ends lost 5 bases and 5 bases respectively, with 5 bases between them.

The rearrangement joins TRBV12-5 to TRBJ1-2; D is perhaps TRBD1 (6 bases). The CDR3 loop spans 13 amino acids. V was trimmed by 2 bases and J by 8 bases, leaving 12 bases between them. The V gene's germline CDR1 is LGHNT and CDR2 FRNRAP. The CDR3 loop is CASGLSGAGGYTF. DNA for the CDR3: TGTGCTAGTGGTTTGTCGGGGGCGGGCGGCTACACCTTC. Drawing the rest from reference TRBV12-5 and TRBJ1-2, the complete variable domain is DARVTQTPRHKVTEMGQEVTMRCQPILGHNTVFWYRQTMMQGLELLAYFRNRAPLDDSGMPKDRFSAEMPDATLATLKIQPSEPRDSAVYFCASGLSGAGGYTFGSGTRLTVV.

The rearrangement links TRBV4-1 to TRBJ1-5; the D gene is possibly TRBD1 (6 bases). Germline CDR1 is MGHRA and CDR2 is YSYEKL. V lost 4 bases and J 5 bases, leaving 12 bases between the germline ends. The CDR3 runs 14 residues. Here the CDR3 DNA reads TGCGCCAGCAGCCCGGACAGACCCGATCAGCCCCAGCATTTT. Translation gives CASSPDRPDQPQHF.

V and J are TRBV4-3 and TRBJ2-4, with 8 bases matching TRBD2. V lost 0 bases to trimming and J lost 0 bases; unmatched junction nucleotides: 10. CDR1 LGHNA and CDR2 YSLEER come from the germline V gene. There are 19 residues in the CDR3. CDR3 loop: CASSQDMRGDILAKNIQYF. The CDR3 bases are TGCGCCAGCAGCCAAGATATGCGGGGGGACATCCTAGCCAAAAACATTCAGTACTTC.

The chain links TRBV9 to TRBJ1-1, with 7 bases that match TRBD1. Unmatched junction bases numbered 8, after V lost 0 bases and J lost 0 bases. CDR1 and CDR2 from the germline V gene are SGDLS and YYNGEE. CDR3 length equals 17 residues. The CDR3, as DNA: TGTGCCAGCAGCGTAGTAGGGGGACAGCCCATGAACACTGAAGCTTTCTTT. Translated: CASSVVGGQPMNTEAFF.

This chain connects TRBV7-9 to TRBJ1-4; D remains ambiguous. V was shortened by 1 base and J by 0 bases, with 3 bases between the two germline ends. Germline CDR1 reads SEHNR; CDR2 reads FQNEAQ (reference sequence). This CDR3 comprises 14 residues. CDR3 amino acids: CASSLGATNEKLFF. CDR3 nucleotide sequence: TGTGCCAGCAGCTTAGGGGCAACTAATGAAAAACTGTTTTTT.

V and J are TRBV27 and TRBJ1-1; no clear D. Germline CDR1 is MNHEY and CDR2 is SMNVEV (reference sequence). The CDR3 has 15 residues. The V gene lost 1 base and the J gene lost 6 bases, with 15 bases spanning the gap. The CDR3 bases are TGTGCCAGCAGTTTATGGCTCCCCGCTCGTTCTGAAGCTTTCTTT. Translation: CASSLWLPARSEAFF.

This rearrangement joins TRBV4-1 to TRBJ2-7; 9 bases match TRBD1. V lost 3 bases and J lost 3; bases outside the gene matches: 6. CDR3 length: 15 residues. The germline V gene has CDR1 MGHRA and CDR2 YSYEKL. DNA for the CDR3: TGCGCCAGCAGCCAGAGGACAGGGGTCGACTACGAGCAGTACTTC. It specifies CASSQRTGVDYEQYF.

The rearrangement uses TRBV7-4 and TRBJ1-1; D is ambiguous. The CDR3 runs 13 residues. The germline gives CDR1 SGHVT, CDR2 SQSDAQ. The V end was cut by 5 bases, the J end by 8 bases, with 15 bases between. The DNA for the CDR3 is TGTGCCAGCAGCATGAAGTTTACCACCGAAGCTTTCTTT. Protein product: CASSMKFTTEAFF.

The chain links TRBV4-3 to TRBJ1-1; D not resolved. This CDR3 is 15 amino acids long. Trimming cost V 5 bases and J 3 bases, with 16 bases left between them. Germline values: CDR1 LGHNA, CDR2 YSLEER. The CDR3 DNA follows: TGCGCCAGCAGCTCAGAGCAGGCAGGAGACACTGAAGCTTTCTTT. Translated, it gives CASSSEQAGDTEAFF.